This TCR beta chain was profiled in a study of blood T cell repertoires in COVID-19. TCRdb's copy holds only in-frame clones and misses some; the assay was immunoSEQ multiplex PCR. The top ten hold under 6.5% of the sample, which has some 350,000 clones, about 87% seen once. This CDR3 spans 15 amino acids. V was clipped by 5 bases and J by 8 bases; unmatched bases: 12. Per the germline V gene, CDR1 is SGHTA and CDR2 is FQGNSA. The sample was peripheral blood. The TCR originated in a woman aged 50 to 60 with COVID-19, enrolled during active disease. V usage is TRBV7-2 and J usage is TRBJ2-3; 8 nucleotides match TRBD2. CDR3 coding DNA: TGTGCCAGCAGCCGCGACAGCGGGAGCCCCAGTACGCAGTATTTT. Encoded protein: CASSRDSGSPSTQYF.